These T cell receptor beta chains were read from a single sample in a study of T cells in Graves' hyperthyroidism and ophthalmopathy. TCRdb ran MiXCR on the multiplex PCR reads and lists one entry per CDR3 protein. The profile covers more than 500,000 distinct CDR3 sequences, with 15% to 20% appearing a single time and less than 30% taken by the ten largest. The material sequenced was blood. These receptors came from a woman in her twenties or thirties with Graves' ophthalmopathy. Both conserved end residues are part of each CDR3. D genes are given only for firm matches. For some rows the clone size is stated as once, few or many, or as a class when expanded; others skip it.

>TRBJ2-1|NA|TRBV6-2/TRBV6-3|few
CASTRASGDEQFF
TGTGCCAGCACCCGAGCCTCGGGGGATGAGCAGTTCTTC
>TRBJ1-1|TRBD1|TRBV20-1|many
CRIRTGATEAFF
TGCAGAATTAGGACAGGGGCCACTGAAGCTTTCTTT
>TRBJ1-1|TRBD1|TRBV7-2|NA
CASSLGARGKAFF
TGTGCCAGCAGCTTAGGTGCCAGGGGGAAAGCTTTCTTT
>TRBJ2-2|TRBD2|TRBV7-7|NA
CASSPGTSGRTGELFF
TGTGCCAGCAGCCCCGGGACTAGCGGGAGAACAGGGGAGCTGTTTTTT
>TRBJ1-5|NA|TRBV13|many
CASSLARTENQPQHF
TGTGCCAGCAGCTTGGCCCGCACAGAGAATCAGCCCCAGCATTTT
>TRBJ1-5|NA|TRBV20-1|many
CSTKQGINQPQHF
TGCAGTACCAAACAGGGAATCAATCAGCCCCAGCATTTT
>TRBJ2-7|NA|TRBV28|many
CASTSILINEQYF
TGTGCCAGCACCTCAATATTAATTAACGAGCAGTACTTC
>TRBJ2-5|NA|TRBV6-1|NA
CASRESWGQETQYF
TGTGCCAGCAGAGAGAGTTGGGGCCAAGAGACCCAGTACTTC
>TRBJ2-7|NA|TRBV28|many
CASSTSDEQYF
TGTGCCAGCAGTACCTCAGACGAGCAGTACTTC
>TRBJ2-7|TRBD1|TRBV4-2|few
CASSQDRNRGYEQYF
TGTGCCAGCAGCCAAGATCGGAACAGGGGGTACGAGCAGTACTTC
>TRBJ2-7|TRBD2|TRBV20-1|many
CSASGELAGGRGGQYF
TGCAGTGCTAGTGGAGAACTAGCGGGAGGACGGGGTGGGCAGTACTTC
>TRBJ2-1|NA|TRBV6-2/TRBV6-3|NA
CASSYSRTQHNEQFF
TGTGCCAGCAGTTACTCGAGGACTCAGCACAATGAGCAGTTCTTC
>TRBJ2-5|NA|TRBV7-2|few
CASCLVGQQETQYF
TGTGCCAGCTGCCTAGTCGGACAGCAAGAGACCCAGTACTTC
>TRBJ2-7|TRBD2|TRBV12-3/TRBV12-4|NA
CASAPSGSYEQYF
TGTGCCAGCGCCCCTAGCGGGAGTTACGAGCAGTACTTC